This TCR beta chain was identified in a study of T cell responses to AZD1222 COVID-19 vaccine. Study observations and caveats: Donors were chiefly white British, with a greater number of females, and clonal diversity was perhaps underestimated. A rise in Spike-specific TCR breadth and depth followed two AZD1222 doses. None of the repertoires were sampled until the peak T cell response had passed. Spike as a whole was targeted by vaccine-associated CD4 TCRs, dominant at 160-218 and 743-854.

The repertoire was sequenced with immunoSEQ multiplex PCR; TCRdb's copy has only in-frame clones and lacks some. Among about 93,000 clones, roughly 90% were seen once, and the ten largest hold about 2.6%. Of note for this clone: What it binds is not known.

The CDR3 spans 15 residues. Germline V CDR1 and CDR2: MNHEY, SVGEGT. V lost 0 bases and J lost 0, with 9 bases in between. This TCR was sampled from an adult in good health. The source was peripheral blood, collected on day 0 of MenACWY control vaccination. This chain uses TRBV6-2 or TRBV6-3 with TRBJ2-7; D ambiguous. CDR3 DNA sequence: TGTGCCAGCAGTTACTCGGTACTGACCTCCTACGAGCAGTACTTC. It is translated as CASSYSVLTSYEQYF.